This TCR beta chain was recorded in a study of blood T cell repertoires in COVID-19. Study background: Donors in the United States, Italy and Spain gave samples during acute or convalescent COVID-19. PBMCs, B-cell-depleted T cells, or T cells were the source of the cDNA or gDNA that made up the material.

Per the authors' pipeline: From reference gene primer amplification, estimates of nucleated cell counts were derived. Clones were sequenced by immunoSEQ multiplex PCR, and TCRdb holds only the in-frame ones, with some missing. D and trimming were read from the DNA, whereas the V and J calls and clone size are those reported in that table. The sample has about 73,000 clones, about 86% seen once. V lost 5 bases, J lost 3 bases, and 17 bases lay in between. Germline CDR1 SGHTA, CDR2 FQGNSA. This CDR3 contains 15 residues. V is TRBV7-2 and J is TRBJ2-7, with no clear D. The receptor comes from a man in his fifties or sixties with active COVID-19. The sequenced sample was peripheral blood. This CDR3 reads CASSPRPGGFYEQYF. CDR3 in DNA: TGTGCCAGCAGCCCCCGACCTGGCGGCTTCTACGAGCAGTACTTC.